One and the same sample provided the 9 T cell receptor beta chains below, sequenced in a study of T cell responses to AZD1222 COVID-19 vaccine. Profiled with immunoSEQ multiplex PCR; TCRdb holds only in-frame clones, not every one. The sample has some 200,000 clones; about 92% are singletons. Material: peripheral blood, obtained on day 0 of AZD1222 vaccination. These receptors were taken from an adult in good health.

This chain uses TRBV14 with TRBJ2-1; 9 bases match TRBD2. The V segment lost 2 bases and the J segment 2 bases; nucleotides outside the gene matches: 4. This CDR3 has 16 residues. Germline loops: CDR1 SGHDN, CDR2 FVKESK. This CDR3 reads CASSQRPSGAYNEQFF. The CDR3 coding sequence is TGTGCCAGCAGCCAACGACCTAGCGGGGCCTACAATGAGCAGTTCTTC.

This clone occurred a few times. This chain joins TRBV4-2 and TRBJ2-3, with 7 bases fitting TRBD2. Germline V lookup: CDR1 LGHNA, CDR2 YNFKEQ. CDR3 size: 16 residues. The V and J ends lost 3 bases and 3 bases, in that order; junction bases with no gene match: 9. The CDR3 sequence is CASSHGAGEGTDTQYF. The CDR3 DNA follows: TGTGCCAGCAGCCACGGGGCGGGAGAGGGAACAGATACGCAGTATTTT.

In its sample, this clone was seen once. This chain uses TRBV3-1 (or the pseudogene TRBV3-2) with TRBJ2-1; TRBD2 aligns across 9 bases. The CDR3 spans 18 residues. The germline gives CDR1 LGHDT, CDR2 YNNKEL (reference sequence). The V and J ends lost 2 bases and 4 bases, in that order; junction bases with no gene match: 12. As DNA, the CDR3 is TGTGCCAGCAGCCAAACTATCAATAGCGGGGGTGGGTACAATGAGCAGTTCTTC. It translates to CASSQTINSGGGYNEQFF.

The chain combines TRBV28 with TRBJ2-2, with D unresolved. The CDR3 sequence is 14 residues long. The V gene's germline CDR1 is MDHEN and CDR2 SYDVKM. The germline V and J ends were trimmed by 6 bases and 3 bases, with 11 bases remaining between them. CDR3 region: CASSPSRDTGELFF. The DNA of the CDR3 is TGTGCCAGCAGCCCCAGTAGGGACACCGGGGAGCTGTTTTTT.

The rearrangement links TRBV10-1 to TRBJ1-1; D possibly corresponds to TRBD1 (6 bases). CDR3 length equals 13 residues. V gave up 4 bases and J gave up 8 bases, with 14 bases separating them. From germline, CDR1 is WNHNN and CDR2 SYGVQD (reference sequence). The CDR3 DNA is TGCGCCAGCAGTGCCAGGGGTGGTGGGGAAGCTTTCTTT. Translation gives CASSARGGGEAFF.

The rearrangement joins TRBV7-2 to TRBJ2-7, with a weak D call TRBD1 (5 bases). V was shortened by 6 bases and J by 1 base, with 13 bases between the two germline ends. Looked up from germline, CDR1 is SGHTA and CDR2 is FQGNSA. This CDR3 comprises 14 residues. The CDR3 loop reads CASSLQSGSYEQYV. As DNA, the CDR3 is TGTGCCAGCAGTCTACAGTCAGGGTCCTACGAGCAGTACGTC.

The CDR3 DNA follows: TGTGCCAGCAGTGACGGGACAGGGGCCTATGGCTACACCTTC. Amino acid sequence: CASSDGTGAYGYTF. V gene TRBV2 combines with J gene TRBJ1-2; 10 nucleotides line up with TRBD1. The J segment lost 4 bases and the V segment lost 3 bases, leaving 2 bases of the junction unmatched. This CDR3 comprises 14 residues. Germline V gene data show CDR1 as SNHLY and CDR2 as FYNNEI.

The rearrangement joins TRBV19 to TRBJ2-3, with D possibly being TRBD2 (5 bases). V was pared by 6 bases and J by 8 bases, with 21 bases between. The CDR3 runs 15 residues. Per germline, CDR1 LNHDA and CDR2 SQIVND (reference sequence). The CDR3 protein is CASSFARRAGGTQYF. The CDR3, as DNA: TGTGCCAGTAGCTTCGCCCGGCGGGCCGGAGGTACGCAGTATTTT.

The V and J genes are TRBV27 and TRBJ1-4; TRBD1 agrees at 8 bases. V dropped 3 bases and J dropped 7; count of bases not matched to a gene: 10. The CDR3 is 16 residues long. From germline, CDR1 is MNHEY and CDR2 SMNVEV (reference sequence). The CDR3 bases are TGTGCCAGCAGTTTTCTGATGCAGGGGGCGCGTGAAAAACTGTTTTTT. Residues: CASSFLMQGAREKLFF.